These 28 T cell receptor beta chains originate from one sample sequenced in a study of shared clonotypes between healthy human individuals. Method: immunoSEQ multiplex PCR; TCRdb's copy keeps in-frame clones and lacks some. The sample gives around 2.5 million clones, 93% of which show up once; roughly 0.39% is in the top ten. The sequenced sample consisted of naive CD4+ T cells from PBMCs. This sample's subset: CD45RA+ positively selected. These receptors originate from a man younger than 30 in good health. Some clones in this sample may be carry-over from other donors' samples.

Turning to this clone: This sample includes further DNA sequences coding for the same CDR3. The chain couples TRBV5-6 to TRBJ2-2; D is perhaps TRBD2 (6 bases). This CDR3 is built from 14 residues. V lost 2 bases and J lost 7, with 12 bases in between. Germline V gives CDR1 SGHDT, CDR2 YYEEEE. The CDR3 reads CASSFLGGIGELFF. The DNA for the CDR3 is TGTGCCAGCAGCTTCCTAGGCGGGATCGGGGAGCTGTTTTTT. Using reference TRBV5-6 and TRBJ2-2 for the parts outside the CDR3, the full variable domain is DAGVTQSPTHLIKTRGQQVTLRCSPKSGHDTVSWYQQALGQGPQFIFQYYEEEERQRGNFPDRFSGHQFPNYSSELNVNALLLGDSALYLCASSFLGGIGELFFGEGSRLTVL.

V and J are TRBV28 and TRBJ2-1, with D unclear. Trimming cost V 7 bases and J 3 bases, with 10 bases left between them. The CDR3 sequence is 13 residues long. Germline-derived CDR1 and CDR2 are MDHEN and SYDVKM. The CDR3, as DNA: TGTGCCAGCAAGCGAGACTTCTACAATGAGCAGTTCTTC. Translation: CASKRDFYNEQFF. The entire variable domain, with the rest obtained from reference TRBV28 and TRBJ2-1, is as follows: DVKVTQSSRYLVKRTGEKVFLECVQDMDHENMFWYRQDPGLGLRLIYFSYDVKMKEKGDIPEGYSVSREKKERFSLILESASTNQTSMYLCASKRDFYNEQFFGPGTRLTVL.

The table lists this clone with a count of one. CDR3 protein: CASRLGIGGYTF. The DNA of the CDR3 is TGTGCCAGCAGGTTAGGGATCGGGGGCTACACCTTC. The V and J genes are TRBV28 and TRBJ1-2; D uncertain. CDR3 size: 12 residues. V lost 6 bases and J 8 bases, leaving 13 bases between the germline ends. Looked up from germline, CDR1 is MDHEN and CDR2 is SYDVKM.

The chain couples TRBV28 to TRBJ1-5, with 9 bases identical to TRBD1. After removal of 1 base from V and 15 bases from J, the junction contained 7 bases not matched to a gene. The CDR3 totals 13 residues. Per germline, CDR1 MDHEN and CDR2 SYDVKM. The CDR3 sequence is CASSLSREGQGHF. The CDR3 nucleotides read TGTGCCAGCAGTTTATCTAGGGAGGGACAGGGGCATTTT.

The chain joins TRBV5-1 to TRBJ1-5, with TRBD1 matching over 12 bases. After removal of 0 bases from V and 7 bases from J, the junction contained 2 bases not matched to a gene. The CDR3 has 15 amino acids. Germline loops: CDR1 SGHRS, CDR2 YFSETQ. The CDR3 DNA sequence: TGCGCCAGCAGCTTGGAGGGACAGGGGGCCCAGCCCCAGCATTTT. Its translation is CASSLEGQGAQPQHF.

This chain joins TRBV9 and TRBJ1-1; D uncertain. Germline CDR1 is SGDLS and CDR2 is YYNGEE. CDR3 length equals 14 residues. The V end lost 4 bases, the J end lost 7 bases, and 17 bases lay between the germline ends. CDR3 coding DNA: TGTGCCAGCAGCCCACCCTTCGACGGGGTTGAAGCTTTCTTT. This codes for CASSPPFDGVEAFF.

The chain couples TRBV18 to TRBJ2-5; perhaps TRBD1 as D (6 bases). V lost 5 bases and J 5 bases, leaving 15 bases between the germline ends. The CDR3 is made up of 14 amino acids. Germline CDR1 reads KGHSH; CDR2 reads LQKENI. The CDR3 reads CASSVVGGEETQYF. CDR3 sequence (DNA): TGTGCCAGCTCAGTCGTAGGGGGAGAGGAGACCCAGTACTTC.

The CDR3 region is CASSYSRAPNTGELFF. The CDR3 DNA reads as TGTGCCAGCAGTTACTCAAGGGCTCCGAACACCGGGGAGCTGTTTTTT. The V call is TRBV6-5, the J call TRBJ2-2; no reliable D call. V was shortened by 0 bases and J by 0 bases, with 8 bases between the two germline ends. CDR3 size: 16 residues. Germline assignment: CDR1 MNHEY and CDR2 SVGAGI.

V gene TRBV25-1 combines with J gene TRBJ1-4; 8 bases align to TRBD1. The CDR3 is made up of 17 amino acids. Germline loops: CDR1 MGHDK, CDR2 SYGVNS. J was trimmed by 1 base and V by 1 base; bases with no gene match: 5. The DNA for the CDR3 is TGTGCCAGCAGTGAATTAGGCAGGGGGCAAACTAATGAAAAACTGTTTTTT. Translated, it gives CASSELGRGQTNEKLFF.

Remarks on this clone: Other nucleotide sequences in the sample specify the same CDR3. This rearrangement joins TRBV2 to TRBJ1-1; 7 bases match TRBD1. This CDR3 comprises 13 residues. CDR1 and CDR2 (germline): SNHLY, FYNNEI. V lost 6 bases to trimming and J lost 2 bases; unmatched junction nucleotides: 3. The CDR3 DNA follows: TGTGCCAGCAGCGGACAGGAAAACACTGAAGCTTTCTTT. Translating it yields CASSGQENTEAFF.

V and J are TRBV7-3 and TRBJ2-1; 7 bases fit TRBD2. Germline values: CDR1 SGHTA, CDR2 FQGTGA. Trimming removed 1 base from V and 9 bases from J; junction bases left unmatched: 6. This CDR3 has 14 amino acids. The CDR3 reads CASSLSGRAVEQFF. CDR3 coding DNA: TGTGCCAGCAGCTTAAGTGGGAGGGCCGTTGAGCAGTTCTTC.

In this sample, this clone turned up a few times. V gene TRBV10-1 combines with J gene TRBJ1-5, with 7 bases identical to TRBD1. This CDR3 is built from 14 residues. J gave up 6 bases and V 9 bases, and 11 bases lay outside the gene matches. CDR1 is WNHNN and CDR2 is SYGVQD in the germline V gene (reference sequence). The CDR3 region is CASGPPQGGQPQHF. In DNA, the CDR3 is TGCGCCAGTGGGCCCCCCCAGGGGGGTCAGCCCCAGCATTTT.

The chain carries TRBV5-1 and TRBJ2-3; TRBD2 aligns across 7 bases. Germline CDR1 and CDR2: SGHRS and YFSETQ. V dropped 0 bases and J dropped 5; count of bases not matched to a gene: 3. The length of the CDR3 is 14 residues. In nucleotides, the CDR3 is TGCGCCAGCAGCTTGGGCGGGAGTGAAGATACGCAGTATTTT. Protein sequence: CASSLGGSEDTQYF.

The chain carries TRBV27 and TRBJ1-3; D uncertain. Germline-derived CDR1 and CDR2 are MNHEY and SMNVEV (reference sequence). Trimming removed 5 bases from V and 0 bases from J, with 5 bases in between. This CDR3 has 13 residues. CDR3 in amino acids: CASSPTSGNTIYF. The CDR3 DNA sequence: TGTGCCAGCAGTCCTACCTCTGGAAACACCATATATTTT.

In this sample, this clone turned up once. This chain links TRBV27 with TRBJ2-1; a possible D gene is TRBD2 (6 bases). Trimming cost V 0 bases and J 1 base, with 10 bases left between them. Germline V lookup: CDR1 MNHEY, CDR2 SMNVEV (reference sequence). The CDR3 runs 16 residues. CDR3 nucleotides: TGTGCCAGCAGTTTATCCGGGAGCCTATCCTACAATGAGCAGTTCTTC. Translating gives CASSLSGSLSYNEQFF.

This clone appeared a single time. This rearrangement joins TRBV9 to TRBJ2-6, with a weak D call TRBD1 (7 bases). The CDR3 totals 17 residues. The germline V and J ends were trimmed by 3 bases and 0 bases, with 13 bases remaining between them. CDR1 is SGDLS, CDR2 YYNGEE, per germline. CDR3: CASSAGGGLSGANVLTF. CDR3 coding DNA: TGTGCCAGCAGCGCCGGAGGGGGCCTCTCTGGGGCCAACGTCCTGACTTTC. Drawing the rest from reference TRBV9 and TRBJ2-6, the complete variable domain is DSGVTQTPKHLITATGQRVTLRCSPRSGDLSVYWYQQSLDQGLQFLIQYYNGEERAKGNILERFSAQQFPDLHSELNLSSLELGDSALYFCASSAGGGLSGANVLTFGAGSRLTVL.

The count of this clone is one. This CDR3 is also generated by other DNA sequences in the sample. DNA of the CDR3: TGTGCCAGCAGTTCCCCGGGGGCAACTAATGAAAAACTGTTTTTT. Translating gives CASSSPGATNEKLFF. V is TRBV28 and J is TRBJ1-4; TRBD1 might be the D (5 bases). The V end lost 4 bases, the J end lost 0 bases, and 9 bases lay between the germline ends. CDR3 length: 15 residues. Germline lookup yields CDR1 MDHEN and CDR2 SYDVKM.

The chain recombines TRBV30 with TRBJ2-7, with TRBD2 as a possible D gene (6 bases). V lost 0 bases, J lost 2 bases, and 14 bases lay in between. This CDR3 is built from 15 residues. Germline V gene lookup returns CDR1 GTSNPN and CDR2 SVGIG (reference sequence). The CDR3 nucleotides are TGTGCCTGGAGTGTGGGGACCGGAGGGGCCTACGAGCAGTACTTC. Protein sequence: CAWSVGTGGAYEQYF. Full variable domain (remainder filled in from reference TRBV30 and TRBJ2-7): SQTIHQWPATLVQPVGSPLSLECTVEGTSNPNLYWYRQAAGRGLQLLFYSVGIGQISSEVPQNLSASRPQDRQFILSSKKLLLSDSGFYLCAWSVGTGGAYEQYFGPGTRLTVT.

The genes are TRBV18 and TRBJ1-1, with a weak D call TRBD1 (5 bases). CDR1 is KGHSH and CDR2 is LQKENI in the germline V gene. The V and J ends lost 5 bases and 6 bases respectively, with 22 bases between them. This CDR3 contains 16 residues. CDR3 sequence reads: CASSFSFGQGFAEAFF. For the CDR3, the DNA is TGTGCCAGCTCATTCAGCTTCGGCCAGGGTTTCGCTGAAGCTTTCTTT.

The chain recombines TRBV6-6 with TRBJ2-2, with a possible D match to TRBD1 (6 bases). V dropped 2 bases and J dropped 6 bases, with 13 bases sitting between them. There are 15 residues in the CDR3. The germline V gene has CDR1 MNHNY and CDR2 SVGAGI (reference sequence). The CDR3, as DNA: TGTGCCAGCAGTTACCCCGGGACAATAGCCGGGGAGCTGTTTTTT. Amino acid sequence: CASSYPGTIAGELFF.

The chain recombines TRBV29-1 with TRBJ1-2; D gene ambiguous. V lost 8 bases and J lost 4, with 11 bases in between. From germline, CDR1 is SQVTM and CDR2 ANQGSEA. This CDR3 region has 11 residues. The CDR3: CSFNSGYGYTF. The CDR3, as DNA: TGCAGCTTCAACTCCGGCTATGGCTACACCTTC.

The rearrangement links TRBV28 to TRBJ1-2; D perhaps matches TRBD1 (6 bases). The ends were cut back, 2 bases at V and 4 bases at J, with 11 bases in the middle. The CDR3 has 14 amino acids. Per germline, CDR1 MDHEN and CDR2 SYDVKM. The CDR3 sequence: CASSLDGGPYGYTF. The CDR3 DNA sequence: TGTGCCAGCAGTTTAGATGGGGGGCCCTATGGCTACACCTTC.

The V gene is TRBV4-3, the J gene TRBJ2-1; D call uncertain. The germline V and J ends were trimmed by 2 bases and 7 bases, with 9 bases remaining between them. CDR1 is LGHNA and CDR2 is YSLEER in the germline V gene. This CDR3 is built from 13 residues. CDR3 DNA: TGCGCCAGCAGCCAACGACGGTGGAATGAGCAGTTCTTC. This codes for CASSQRRWNEQFF.

This chain joins TRBV28 and TRBJ1-3; no clear D gene. Germline CDR1 and CDR2: MDHEN and SYDVKM. The CDR3 totals 14 residues. The germline V and J ends were trimmed by 7 bases and 4 bases, with 14 bases remaining between them. The CDR3 here is CASTQPRTGNTIYF. DNA for the CDR3: TGTGCCAGCACCCAACCCAGGACGGGAAACACCATATATTTT.

The chain uses TRBV5-6 and TRBJ2-7; unclear D gene. Trimming pared 5 bases from V and 3 bases from J, leaving 9 bases between. The CDR3 consists of 12 residues. In germline, CDR1 is SGHDT, CDR2 YYEEEE. This CDR3 is CASSYESYEQYF. The CDR3 DNA reads as TGTGCCAGCAGTTATGAGAGCTACGAGCAGTACTTC.

V gene TRBV2 combines with J gene TRBJ1-1; no clear D gene. The V end was cut by 10 bases, the J end by 0 bases, with 12 bases between. This CDR3 contains 13 residues. CDR1 and CDR2 from the germline V gene are SNHLY and FYNNEI. This CDR3 reads CATLKYLNTEAFF. In DNA, the CDR3 is TGTGCCACCCTCAAATACTTGAACACTGAAGCTTTCTTT.

CDR3 amino acids: CSARGGRDQPQHF. For the CDR3, the DNA is TGCAGCGCCCGTGGGGGGCGGGATCAGCCCCAGCATTTT. The V gene is TRBV29-1, the J gene TRBJ1-5, with D perhaps matching TRBD1 (6 bases). V was clipped by 7 bases and J by 5 bases, with 15 bases between them. This CDR3 spans 13 amino acids. In germline, CDR1 is SQVTM, CDR2 ANQGSEA. Using reference TRBV29-1 and TRBJ1-5 for the parts outside the CDR3, the full variable domain is SAVISQKPSRDICQRGTSLTIQCQVDSQVTMMFWYRQQPGQSLTLIATANQGSEATYESGFVIDKFPISRPNLTFSTLTVSNMSPEDSSIYLCSARGGRDQPQHFGDGTRLSIL.

The chain links TRBV19 to TRBJ1-2; D is ambiguous. Germline CDR1 and CDR2: LNHDA and SQIVND (reference sequence). The V gene lost 4 bases and the J gene lost 2 bases, with 11 bases spanning the gap. The CDR3 is 14 residues long. CDR3 amino acids: CASSTLRVNYGYTF. Written as DNA, the CDR3 is TGTGCCAGTAGTACCTTAAGGGTCAACTATGGCTACACCTTC.